The clone carrying this TCR beta chain has just one count. Its antigen remains unknown. While the first cohort had fewer than 850 subjects, the donors belonged to the separate validation cohort of about 120 subjects. Germline assignment: CDR1 MNHEY and CDR2 SVGAGI. CDR3 length: 15 residues. V lost 1 base to trimming and J lost 5 bases, with 12 bases between them. The source of the sample is a study of cytomegalovirus exposure and HLA in healthy donors. Background on the study: Later analysis reported that the roughly 120 validation repertoires shared the platform of the 650 to 700 first-cohort repertoires. Study observations and caveats: Researchers catalogued roughly 170 TCR beta chains as cytomegalovirus-associated. Most TCR sequences were uncommon, yet certain public TCRs appeared in many donors.

TCRdb's copy holds only in-frame clones and misses some; the assay was immunoSEQ multiplex PCR. The repertoire consists of around 240,000 clones, with around 87% occurring once and the leading ten covering under 0.45%. The rearrangement uses TRBV6-5 and TRBJ1-5; D possibly corresponds to TRBD1 (6 bases). Sequencing was performed on PBMCs. The TCR comes from a woman in her late teens or twenties in good health and CMV-seronegative. CDR3 loop: CASSYWGGPDQPQHF. The CDR3 DNA reads TGTGCCAGCAGTTACTGGGGGGGCCCAGATCAGCCCCAGCATTTT.